The clone carrying this TCR beta chain came up many times. V gave up 5 bases and J gave up 6 bases, with 16 bases separating them. Germline V gene lookup returns CDR1 SGHVS and CDR2 FQNEAQ. The CDR3 runs 14 residues. This sample is drawn from a study of blood T cell repertoires in COVID-19. Produced via immunoSEQ multiplex PCR; TCRdb's table is partial and in-frame only. Counted here are around 310,000 clones, 75% to 90% occurring once; the ten biggest clones make up over 9%. This sequence originates from a woman aged 40-49 years who had recovered from COVID-19. The V call is TRBV7-8, the J call TRBJ2-5; tentatively, D is TRBD2 (7 bases). The sequencing input was PBMCs or T cells enriched from blood (not recorded which). The CDR3 loop reads CASSPQGGGKTQYF. CDR3 DNA: TGTGCCAGCAGCCCCCAGGGAGGGGGAAAGACCCAGTACTTC.